This T cell receptor beta chain was captured by sequencing in a study of blood T cells in healthy people across ages. Study context: Researchers report that template switching captured about one barcoded beta molecule per two T cells.

Study-wide results and limits: Bulk PBMC profiling left naive and antigen-experienced comparisons inconclusive. Comparison with aged donors showed that long-lived donors had more naive CD4+ cells and higher diversity.

The CDR3 sequence is 14 residues long. Germline lookup yields CDR1 MNHEY and CDR2 SMNVEV (reference sequence). This clonotype has only one observation. Its antigen is not identified. A second about 7 to 11 cycle PCR used barcoded and J-beta primers. Each sample yielded at least 3 million CDR3-containing paired-end reads. TCRdb re-called the 5' RACE reads through MiXCR, storing one row per CDR3 protein. The profile shows about 830,000 distinct CDR3 sequences, over 45% of them singletons. This chain joins TRBV27 and TRBJ2-4; D perhaps matches TRBD1 (5 bases). The end of the DNA is better explained by TRBJ2-7, so the J call may be wrong. The origin of this receptor is a young man in good health. The sample taken for sequencing was blood. CDR3 DNA sequence: TGTGCCAGCAGTCCCTGGCAGGGTCAAATCGAGCAGTACTTC. Translated: CASSPWQGQIEQYF.